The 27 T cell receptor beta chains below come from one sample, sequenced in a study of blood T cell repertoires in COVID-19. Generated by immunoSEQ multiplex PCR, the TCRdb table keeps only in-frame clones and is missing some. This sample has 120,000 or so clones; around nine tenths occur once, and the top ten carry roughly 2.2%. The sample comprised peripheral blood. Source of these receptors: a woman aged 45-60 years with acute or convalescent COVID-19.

The CDR3 bases are TGTGCCAGCAGCTTGACGGGGGGAAACACCATATATTTT. The encoded protein is CASSLTGGNTIYF. The rearrangement joins TRBV5-6 to TRBJ1-3; D is unresolved. The CDR3 length is 13 residues. Germline lookup yields CDR1 SGHDT and CDR2 YYEEEE. Trimming removed 1 base from V and 4 bases from J, with 6 bases in between.

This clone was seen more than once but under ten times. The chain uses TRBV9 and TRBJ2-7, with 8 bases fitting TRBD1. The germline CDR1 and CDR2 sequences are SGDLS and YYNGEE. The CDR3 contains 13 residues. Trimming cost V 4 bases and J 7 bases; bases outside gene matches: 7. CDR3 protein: CASSFRGLEEQYF. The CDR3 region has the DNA TGTGCCAGCAGCTTCAGGGGGCTGGAAGAGCAGTACTTC.

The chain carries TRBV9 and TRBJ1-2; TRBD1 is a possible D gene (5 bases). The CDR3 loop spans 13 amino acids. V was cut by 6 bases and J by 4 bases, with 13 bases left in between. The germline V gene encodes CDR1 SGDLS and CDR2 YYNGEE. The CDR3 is CASNYAGAYGYTF. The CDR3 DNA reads TGTGCCAGCAATTACGCTGGGGCCTATGGCTACACCTTC.

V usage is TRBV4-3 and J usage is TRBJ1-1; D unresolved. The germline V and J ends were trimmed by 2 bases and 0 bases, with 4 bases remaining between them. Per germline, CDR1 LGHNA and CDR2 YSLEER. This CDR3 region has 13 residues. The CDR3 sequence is CASSQQVNTEAFF. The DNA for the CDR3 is TGCGCCAGCAGCCAACAGGTGAACACTGAAGCTTTCTTT.

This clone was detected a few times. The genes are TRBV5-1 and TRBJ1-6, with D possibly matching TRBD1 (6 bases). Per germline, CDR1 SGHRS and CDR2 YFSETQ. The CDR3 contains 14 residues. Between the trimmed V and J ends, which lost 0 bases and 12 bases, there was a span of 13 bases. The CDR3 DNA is TGCGCCAGCAGCTTGGCTTCAGGGGTGTTACCCCTCCACTTT. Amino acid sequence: CASSLASGVLPLHF.

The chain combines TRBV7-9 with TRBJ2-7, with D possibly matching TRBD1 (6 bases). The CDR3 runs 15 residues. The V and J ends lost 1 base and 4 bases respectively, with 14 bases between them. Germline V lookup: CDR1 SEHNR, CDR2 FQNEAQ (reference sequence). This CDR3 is CASSLGWGPAYEQYF. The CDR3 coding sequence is TGTGCCAGCAGCTTAGGTTGGGGGCCGGCGTACGAGCAGTACTTC.

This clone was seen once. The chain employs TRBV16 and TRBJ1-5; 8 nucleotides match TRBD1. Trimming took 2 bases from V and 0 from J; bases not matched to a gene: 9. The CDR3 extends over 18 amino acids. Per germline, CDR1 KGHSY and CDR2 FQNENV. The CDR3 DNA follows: TGTGCCAGCAGCCAAACTCTTCGGACAGGGAGTAGCAATCAGCCCCAGCATTTT. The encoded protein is CASSQTLRTGSSNQPQHF.

In nucleotides, the CDR3 is TGCGCCAGCAGTCGCTGCGGGAGGGTTGCCCGTTGCTCCTACAATGAGCAGTTCTTC. Amino acid sequence: CASSRCGRVARCSYNEQFF. The genes are TRBV23-1 and TRBJ2-1; TRBD2 matches 9 bases. TRBV23-1 is assigned to the ORF class and has an uncertain function. The V and J ends lost 4 bases and 0 bases, in that order; junction bases with no gene match: 13. This CDR3 is built from 19 residues.

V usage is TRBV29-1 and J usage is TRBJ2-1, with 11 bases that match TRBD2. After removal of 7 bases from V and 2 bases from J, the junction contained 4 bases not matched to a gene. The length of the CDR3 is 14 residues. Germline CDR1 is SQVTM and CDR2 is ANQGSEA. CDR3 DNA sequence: TGCAGCGGTGGGACTAGCGGAGCCTACAATGAGCAGTTCTTC. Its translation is CSGGTSGAYNEQFF.

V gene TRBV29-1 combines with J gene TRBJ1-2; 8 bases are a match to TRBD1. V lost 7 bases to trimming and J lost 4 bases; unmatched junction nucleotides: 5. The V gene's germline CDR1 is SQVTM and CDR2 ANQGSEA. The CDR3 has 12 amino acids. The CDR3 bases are TGCAGCGCCGGACAGGGCAGCTATGGCTACACCTTC. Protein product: CSAGQGSYGYTF.

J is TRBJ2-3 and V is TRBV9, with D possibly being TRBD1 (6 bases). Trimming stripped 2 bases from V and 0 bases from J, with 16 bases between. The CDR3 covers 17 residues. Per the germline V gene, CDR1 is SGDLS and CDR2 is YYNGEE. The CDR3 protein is CASSVLQGIISTDTQYF. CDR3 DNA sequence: TGTGCCAGCAGCGTTTTACAGGGAATTATAAGCACAGATACGCAGTATTTT.

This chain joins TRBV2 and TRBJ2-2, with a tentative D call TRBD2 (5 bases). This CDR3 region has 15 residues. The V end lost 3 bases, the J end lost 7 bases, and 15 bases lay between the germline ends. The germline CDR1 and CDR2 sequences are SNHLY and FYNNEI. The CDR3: CASSDIRGLGGELFF. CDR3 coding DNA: TGTGCCAGCAGTGATATCCGCGGGTTGGGCGGGGAGCTGTTTTTT.

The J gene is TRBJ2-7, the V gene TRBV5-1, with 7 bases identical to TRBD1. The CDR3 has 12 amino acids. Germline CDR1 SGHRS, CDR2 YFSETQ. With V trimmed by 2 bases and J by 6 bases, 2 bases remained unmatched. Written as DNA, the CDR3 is TGCGCCAGCAGCTTCTCAGGGGGCGAGCAGTACTTC. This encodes CASSFSGGEQYF.

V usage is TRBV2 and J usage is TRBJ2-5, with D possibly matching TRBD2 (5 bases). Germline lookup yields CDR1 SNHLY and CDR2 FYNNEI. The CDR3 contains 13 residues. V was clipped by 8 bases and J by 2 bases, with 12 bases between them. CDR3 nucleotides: TGTGCCAGCGCCGGACTCGTTCAAGAGACCCAGTACTTC. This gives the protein CASAGLVQETQYF.

CDR3 DNA sequence: TGTGCCTGGAGTGGTCTAGCGGGAGTCCGGGAGACCCAGTACTTC. Protein: CAWSGLAGVRETQYF. The chain employs TRBV30 and TRBJ2-5, with TRBD2 matching 10 bases. In germline, CDR1 is GTSNPN, CDR2 SVGIG (reference sequence). The CDR3 covers 15 residues. V lost 1 base, J lost 5 bases, and 7 bases stayed unmatched.

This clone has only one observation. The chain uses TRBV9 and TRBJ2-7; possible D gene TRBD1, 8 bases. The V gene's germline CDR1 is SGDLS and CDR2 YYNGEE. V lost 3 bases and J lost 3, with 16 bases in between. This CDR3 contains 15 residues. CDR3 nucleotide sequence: TGTGCCAGCAGCGCGACAGGGGAGGGGCTCTACGAGCAGTACTTC. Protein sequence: CASSATGEGLYEQYF.

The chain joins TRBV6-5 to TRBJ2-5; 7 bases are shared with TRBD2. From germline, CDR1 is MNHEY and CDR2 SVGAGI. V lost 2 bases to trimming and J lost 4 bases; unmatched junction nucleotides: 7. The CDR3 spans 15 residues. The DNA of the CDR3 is TGTGCCAGCAGTTACACCCAGGGAGGGCCAGAGACCCAGTACTTC. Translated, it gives CASSYTQGGPETQYF.

CDR3: CASSLGQGERAFF. CDR3 bases: TGTGCCAGCAGCCTAGGACAGGGGGAGAGGGCTTTCTTT. The V gene is TRBV7-2, the J gene TRBJ1-1; 10 bases match TRBD1. The V and J ends lost 5 bases and 11 bases, in that order; junction bases with no gene match: 8. This CDR3 has 13 residues. CDR1 and CDR2 (germline): SGHTA, FQGNSA.

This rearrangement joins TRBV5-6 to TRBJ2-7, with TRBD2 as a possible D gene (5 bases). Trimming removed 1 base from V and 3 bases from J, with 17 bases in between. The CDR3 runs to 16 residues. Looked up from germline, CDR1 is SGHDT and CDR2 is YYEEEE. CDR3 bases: TGTGCCAGCAGCTTGATGAGACTAAAGGTGAACTACGAGCAGTACTTC. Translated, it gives CASSLMRLKVNYEQYF.

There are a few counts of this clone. This chain's CDR3 is CASSPRGTRLYGTEAFF. CDR3 in DNA: TGTGCCAGCAGCCCCCGGGGGACCCGACTTTACGGCACTGAAGCTTTCTTT. The V and J genes are TRBV4-2 and TRBJ1-1, with D possibly TRBD1 on 5 matching bases. The CDR3 loop spans 17 amino acids. The V and J ends lost 4 bases and 4 bases respectively, with 22 bases between them. The germline gives CDR1 LGHNA, CDR2 YNFKEQ.

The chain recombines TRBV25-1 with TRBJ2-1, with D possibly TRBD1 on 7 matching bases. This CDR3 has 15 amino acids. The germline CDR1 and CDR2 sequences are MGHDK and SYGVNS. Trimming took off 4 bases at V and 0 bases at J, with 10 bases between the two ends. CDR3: CASSAGGSSYNEQFF. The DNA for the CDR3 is TGTGCCAGCAGTGCAGGGGGGAGCTCCTACAATGAGCAGTTCTTC.

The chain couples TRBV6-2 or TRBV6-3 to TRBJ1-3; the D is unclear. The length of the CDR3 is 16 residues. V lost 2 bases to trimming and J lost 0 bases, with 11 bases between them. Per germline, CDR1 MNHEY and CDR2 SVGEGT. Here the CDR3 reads CASSYGGRSSGNTIYF. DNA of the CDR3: TGTGCCAGCAGTTACGGCGGAAGGAGCTCTGGAAACACCATATATTTT.

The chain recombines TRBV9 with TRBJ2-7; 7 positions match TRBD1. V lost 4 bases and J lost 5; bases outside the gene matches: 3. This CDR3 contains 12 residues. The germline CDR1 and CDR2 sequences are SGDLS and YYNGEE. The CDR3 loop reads CASSSTGDEQYF. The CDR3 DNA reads TGTGCCAGCAGCTCCACAGGGGACGAGCAGTACTTC.

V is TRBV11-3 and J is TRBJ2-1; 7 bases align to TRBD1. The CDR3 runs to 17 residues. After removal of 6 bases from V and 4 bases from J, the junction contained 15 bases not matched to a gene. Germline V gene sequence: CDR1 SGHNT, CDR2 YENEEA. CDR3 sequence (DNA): TGTGCCAGCAGTCCTCTTCCGGGGACAGATTTTTACAATGAGCAGTTCTTC. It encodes CASSPLPGTDFYNEQFF.

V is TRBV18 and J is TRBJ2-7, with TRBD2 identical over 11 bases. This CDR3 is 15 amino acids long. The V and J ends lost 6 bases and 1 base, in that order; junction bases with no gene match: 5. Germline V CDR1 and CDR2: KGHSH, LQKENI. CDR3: CASSETSGASYEQYF. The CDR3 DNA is TGTGCCAGCTCCGAGACTAGCGGGGCATCCTACGAGCAGTACTTC.

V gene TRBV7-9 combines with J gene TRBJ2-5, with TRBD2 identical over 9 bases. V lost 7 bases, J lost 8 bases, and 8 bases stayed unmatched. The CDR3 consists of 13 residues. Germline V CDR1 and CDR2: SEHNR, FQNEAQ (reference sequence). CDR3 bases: TGTGCCAGCACCCAGACTAGCGGTACAACCCAGTACTTC. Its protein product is CASTQTSGTTQYF.

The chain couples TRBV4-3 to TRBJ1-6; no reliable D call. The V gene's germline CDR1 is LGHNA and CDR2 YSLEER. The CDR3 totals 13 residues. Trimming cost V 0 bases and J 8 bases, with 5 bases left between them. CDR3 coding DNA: TGCGCCAGCAGCCAAGAATCGGATTCACCCCTCCACTTT. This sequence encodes CASSQESDSPLHF.